This T cell receptor (beta chain) was captured in a study of CD8+ T cells in alopecia areata. Germline lookup yields CDR1 ENHRY and CDR2 SYGVKD. This CDR3 is 13 amino acids long. V was cut by 7 bases and J by 6 bases, with 13 bases left in between. Findings and limits, study-wide: Many expanded lesional clones persisted during tofacitinib (in both scalp and blood).

As the sequencing template, cDNA was produced by extracting RNA and reverse transcribing it. Generated by immunoSEQ multiplex PCR, the TCRdb table keeps only in-frame clones and is missing some. The sample has about 120,000 clones, roughly 56% seen once. The table lists this clone with a few counts. Its antigen is as yet unknown. Treatment defined: oral pan-JAK inhibitor, 5-10 mg twice daily. Lesional scalp punch biopsies and peripheral blood were collected from alopecia areata patients. The TCR comes from a human donor with alopecia areata. V usage is TRBV10-3 and J usage is TRBJ1-5, with a possible D match to TRBD1 (5 bases). This sample comprised CD4+ T cells sorted from blood, obtained at week 24, from a patient treated with tofacitinib. CDR3 protein: CAINMGGGQPQHF. The CDR3 DNA is TGTGCCATCAATATGGGGGGTGGTCAGCCCCAGCATTTT.